This T cell receptor (beta chain) comes out of a study of T cell repertoires in cytomegalovirus infection. Study-level results: The cumulative frequency of public TCR beta families distinguished individuals who carried CMV together with the relevant HLA.

Germline loops: CDR1 LNHNV, CDR2 YYDKDF (reference sequence). This CDR3 has 15 residues. J was trimmed by 3 bases and V by 4 bases; bases with no gene match: 7. TCRdb itself ran the reads through MiXCR, one entry per CDR3 protein. The sample has 69,000 or so distinct CDR3 sequences, about 26% seen once. A few counts support this clonotype. The antigen is not known. Here the sequenced sample was CD8+ T cells from cultured PBMCs, taken from culture after CMV antigen stimulation. This TCR was sampled from a human donor in good health (CMV status not recorded). Some clones in this sample may be carry-over from other donors' samples. The chain uses TRBV15 and TRBJ2-7; 9 bases agree with TRBD2. The CDR3 DNA reads TGTGCCACCAGCATAGGCGGGGGGGGCCTCTACGAGCAGTACTTC. Translated, it gives CATSIGGGGLYEQYF.